This T cell receptor (beta chain) was observed in a study of shared clonotypes between healthy human individuals. Study as a whole: Used for every donor were three CD4 naive, three CD4 memory, two CD8 naive and one CD8 memory plate.

General observations from the study: Enrolling few donors narrowed the genetic and exposure-history diversity that was represented.

Germline V lookup: CDR1 SGHAT, CDR2 FQDESV (reference sequence). The CDR3 covers 15 residues. V lost 2 bases, J lost 2 bases, and 13 bases lay in between. Every one of the donors was a Caucasian adult that lived in Nashville, Tennessee. A note on this clone: The antigen is undetermined.

Under the authors' procedure: There were no quality scores in the junction-only immunoSEQ sequences, so filtering differed. Here immunoSEQ multiplex PCR was the method, and the copy in TCRdb shows in-frame clones only, minus some. V and J calls and clone size are as listed in that table; D and trimming were resolved from the DNA. In the table there are 300,000 to 350,000 clones, roughly 70% of which are singletons. The sequencing input was memory CD4+ T cells sorted from blood. Specified subset: CD45RA-negative fraction. This TCR was sampled from a man under 40 in good health. This chain uses TRBV11-1 with TRBJ2-7; D is unresolved. The CDR3 is CASSLRSPGPYEQYF. In nucleotides, the CDR3 is TGTGCCAGCAGCTTAAGGTCGCCAGGACCCTACGAGCAGTACTTC.